A single sample gave rise to the 8 T cell receptor beta chains below, sequenced in a study of T cell responses to AZD1222 COVID-19 vaccine (dated by TCRdb to 2020 to 2023). Reading the label with the study, this specimen's time point is: about 28 days (+/-7) after the second vaccine dose. Library creation used the immunoSEQ multiplex PCR assay. The immuneACCESS repertoire file appears here via TCRdb, limited to in-frame rearrangements. These files lack a portion of the clones; in checked studies, under half of the deficit traces to unresolved V genes, and the cause of the others is not known. The sample table records roughly 85,000 clones; 90% of these occur just once. Jointly, the top ten make up approximately 3.2% of the sample. Sequenced material: peripheral blood, taken 28 days after the second AZD1222 dose. Source of these receptors: an adult who received the AZD1222 COVID-19 vaccine.

The genes are TRBV3-1 (or the pseudogene TRBV3-2) and TRBJ1-2; 8 bases fit TRBD1. The CDR3 has 16 residues. CDR1 and CDR2 (germline): LGHDT, YNNKEL (reference sequence). Trimming cost V 0 bases and J 7 bases; bases outside gene matches: 10. CDR3 protein: CASSQEDRVTGRGYTF. In nucleotides, the CDR3 is TGTGCCAGCAGCCAAGAGGACAGGGTAACTGGTCGTGGCTACACCTTC.

The V and J genes are TRBV7-8 and TRBJ2-7, with a tentative D call TRBD1 (5 bases). The CDR3 extends over 14 amino acids. Trimming removed 0 bases from V and 0 bases from J, with 6 bases in between. CDR1 and CDR2 (germline): SGHVS, FQNEAQ. CDR3 sequence (DNA): TGTGCCAGCAGCTTAGCAGGGGTCTCCTACGAGCAGTACTTC. Its protein is CASSLAGVSYEQYF.

This chain links TRBV6-1 with TRBJ2-5; D uncertain. The germline V and J ends were trimmed by 2 bases and 7 bases, with 5 bases remaining between them. The CDR3 covers 11 residues. The germline CDR1 and CDR2 sequences are MNHNS and SASEGT. The CDR3 DNA is TGTGCCAGCAGTGAAATGGGGACCCAGTACTTC. Amino acids: CASSEMGTQYF.

The chain is built from TRBV7-9 and TRBJ1-4, with a tentative D call TRBD1 (5 bases). The V end lost 5 bases, the J end lost 7 bases, and 14 bases lay between the germline ends. CDR1 is SEHNR, CDR2 FQNEAQ, per germline (reference sequence). The CDR3 runs 14 residues. The DNA of the CDR3 is TGTGCCAGCAGCCCGGGACTTACCGGTGAAAAACTGTTTTTT. This codes for CASSPGLTGEKLFF. The complete variable domain, with remaining parts taken from reference TRBV7-9 and TRBJ1-4, reads DTGVSQNPRHKITKRGQNVTFRCDPISEHNRLYWYRQTLGQGPEFLTYFQNEAQLEKSRLLSDRFSAERPKGSFSTLEIQRTEQGDSAMYLCASSPGLTGEKLFFGSGTQLSVL.

The J gene is TRBJ2-7, the V gene TRBV11-2; a possible D gene is TRBD1 (5 bases). The CDR3 length is 12 residues. CDR1 is SGHAT, CDR2 FQNNGV, per germline. The germline V and J ends were trimmed by 5 bases and 4 bases, with 9 bases remaining between them. This CDR3 is CASSNDRYEQYF. In DNA, the CDR3 is TGTGCCAGCAGCAACGACAGATACGAGCAGTACTTC.

The chain recombines TRBV4-1 with TRBJ1-2; D remains unclear. Germline V gene sequence: CDR1 MGHRA, CDR2 YSYEKL. The CDR3 has 16 residues. The V and J ends lost 0 bases and 7 bases respectively, with 18 bases between them. DNA for the CDR3: TGCGCCAGCAGCCAAGATTCCGCGGGAGGTGTGGGTGGCTACACCTTC. Translating gives CASSQDSAGGVGGYTF.

The genes are TRBV19 and TRBJ1-1; 10 bases match TRBD1. The trim removed 7 bases at V and 3 bases at J, leaving 5 bases unmatched. In germline, CDR1 is LNHDA, CDR2 SQIVND (reference sequence). The CDR3 consists of 14 residues. The CDR3 region is CASTRDRGDTEAFF. For the CDR3, the DNA is TGTGCCAGTACCCGGGACAGGGGAGACACTGAAGCTTTCTTT.

The V call is TRBV11-3, the J call TRBJ2-1; 10 positions agree with TRBD1. CDR3 length: 15 amino acids. CDR1 is SGHNT and CDR2 is YENEEA in the germline V gene. V shed 3 bases and J 6 bases; nucleotides not matched to a gene: 5. This CDR3 reads CASSFRQGAFNEQFF. In DNA, the CDR3 is TGTGCCAGCAGCTTCCGACAGGGGGCCTTCAATGAGCAGTTCTTC.